The entry below gives a single T cell receptor beta chain sequence along with its context. The record originates from a study of CD8 T cells in Susac syndrome. Random-hexamer reverse transcription was applied to about 0.45 to 1 ug RNA. TCRdb redid the calling of the immunoSEQ multiplex PCR reads with MiXCR, one entry per CDR3 protein. The sample lists about 150,000 distinct CDR3 sequences; approximately 94% were seen once. This clonotype originated in a human donor with Susac syndrome. Sequenced: CD4+ T cells from PBMCs.

CDR3 in DNA: TGTGCCAGCAGCCAAGAATCTGAATACAATGAGCAGTTCTTC. Amino acid sequence: CASSQESEYNEQFF. This rearrangement joins TRBV4-2 to TRBJ2-1; the D is unclear. The CDR3 is made up of 14 amino acids. V was clipped by 0 bases and J by 4 bases, with 7 bases between them. Germline CDR1 LGHNA, CDR2 YNFKEQ.